The 25 T cell receptor beta chains presented below share a single source sample, sequenced in a study of blood T cells in healthy people across ages. Through a sample-barcoded 5' primer and a J-beta primer mix, a second PCR was run for about 6 to 11 cycles. TCRdb passed the 5' RACE reads through MiXCR, listing each CDR3 protein once. The table records over 600,000 distinct CDR3 sequences, around 38% of them present only once. The sequencing sample was made of blood. These TCRs come from a man older than 75 in good health.

The V and J genes are TRBV20-1 and TRBJ2-7, with D maybe TRBD1 (6 bases). This CDR3 is built from 14 residues. CDR1 and CDR2 from the germline V gene are DFQATT and SNEGSKA (reference sequence). Trimming took off 6 bases at V and 0 bases at J, with 15 bases between the two ends. The CDR3 loop reads CSASRQANSYEQYF. CDR3 in DNA: TGCAGTGCAAGTAGACAGGCGAACTCCTACGAGCAGTACTTC.

This sequence joins TRBV24-1 and TRBJ2-5; tentatively, D is TRBD2 (6 bases). Germline CDR1 KGHDR, CDR2 SFDVKD. Trimming pared 3 bases from V and 5 bases from J, leaving 21 bases between. This CDR3 comprises 17 residues. The CDR3 nucleotides read TGTGCCACCAGTGATCTGCCGGGGGTCCACGACGGGGAGACCCAGTACTTC. It yields the protein CATSDLPGVHDGETQYF.

The V call is TRBV5-1, the J call TRBJ2-5; 8 bases are shared with TRBD1. CDR1 SGHRS and CDR2 YFSETQ come from the germline V gene. J gave up 11 bases and V 0 bases, and 12 bases lay outside the gene matches. The CDR3 runs 15 residues. This CDR3 is CASSLDQGAMNEQYF. CDR3 nucleotides: TGCGCCAGCAGCTTGGACCAGGGGGCAATGAATGAGCAGTACTTC.

This chain uses TRBV6-1 with TRBJ2-3; D is possibly TRBD2 (5 bases). Trimming removed 5 bases from V and 0 bases from J, with 18 bases in between. This CDR3 has 17 amino acids. Looked up from germline, CDR1 is MNHNS and CDR2 is SASEGT. Written as DNA, the CDR3 is TGTGCCAGCAGTCCCGGGGTGGGAGCGGAGAGCACAGATACGCAGTATTTT. Translated, it gives CASSPGVGAESTDTQYF.

This clonotype was seen at least ten times. The genes are TRBV3-1 and TRBJ2-3; D perhaps matches TRBD1 (5 bases). This CDR3 has 16 residues. V was shortened by 4 bases and J by 2 bases, with 16 bases between the two germline ends. Germline CDR1 reads LGHDT; CDR2 reads YNNKEL (reference sequence). The CDR3 loop reads CASSPGTGTHTDTQYF. CDR3 DNA: TGTGCCAGCAGCCCCGGAACAGGAACCCACACAGATACGCAGTATTTT.

The chain has TRBV27 and TRBJ2-4; tentatively, D is TRBD1 or TRBD2 (5 bases each). V lost 6 bases and J 4 bases, leaving 16 bases between the germline ends. The CDR3 is made up of 15 amino acids. CDR1 and CDR2 (germline): MNHEY, SMNVEV (reference sequence). The chain's CDR3 is CASSTTGTGKNIQYF. The DNA for the CDR3 is TGTGCCAGCAGCACGACCGGGACGGGAAAAAACATTCAGTACTTC.

This clonotype was counted many times. The V gene is TRBV5-1, the J gene TRBJ2-5; D is undetermined. The CDR3 contains 14 residues. The V and J ends lost 5 bases and 1 base respectively, with 12 bases between them. Germline V gene lookup returns CDR1 SGHRS and CDR2 YFSETQ. The CDR3 DNA reads as TGCGCCAGCAGATCTGCGGAACTCCAAGAGACCCAGTACTTC. This sequence encodes CASRSAELQETQYF. Looking up the rest from reference TRBV5-1 and TRBJ2-5 gives the full variable domain: KAGVTQTPRYLIKTRGQQVTLSCSPISGHRSVSWYQQTPGQGLQFLFEYFSETQRNKGNFPGRFSGRQFSNSRSEMNVSTLELGDSALYLCASRSAELQETQYFGPGTRLLVL.

The table lists this clonotype with a few counts. The chain recombines TRBV5-1 with TRBJ2-1; 7 bases are a match to TRBD2. J gave up 6 bases and V 0 bases, and 9 bases lay outside the gene matches. CDR1 SGHRS and CDR2 YFSETQ come from the germline V gene. The CDR3 loop spans 16 amino acids. As DNA, the CDR3 is TGCGCCAGCAGCTTGGCCGCGGGGGTAGGGTCCAATGAGCAGTTCTTC. Encoded protein: CASSLAAGVGSNEQFF.

This clonotype was seen a handful of times. The chain couples TRBV20-1 to TRBJ2-1; 7 bases are a match to TRBD1. Germline CDR1 DFQATT, CDR2 SNEGSKA (reference sequence). Unmatched junction bases numbered 8, after V lost 3 bases and J lost 12 bases. The CDR3 extends over 12 amino acids. The DNA for the CDR3 is TGCAGTGCTAGTCGCAGACAGGGTCCGCAGTTCTTC. Its translation: CSASRRQGPQFF.

This clonotype was observed a few times. The rearrangement uses TRBV25-1 and TRBJ2-7; D ambiguous. CDR1 and CDR2 (germline): MGHDK, SYGVNS. This CDR3 has 15 residues. V was pared by 3 bases and J by 0 bases, with 12 bases between. This CDR3 is CASSDTGPSSYEQYF. CDR3 in DNA: TGTGCCAGCAGTGATACCGGGCCCAGCTCCTACGAGCAGTACTTC.

V is TRBV4-2 and J is TRBJ2-3; D call uncertain. The CDR3 sequence is 14 residues long. CDR1 is LGHNA and CDR2 is YNFKEQ in the germline V gene. The V end was cut by 4 bases, the J end by 1 base, with 9 bases between. The CDR3 reads CASSRGEGTDTQYF. CDR3 sequence (DNA): TGTGCCAGCAGCCGAGGCGAGGGCACAGATACGCAGTATTTT.

This clonotype was detected only a few times. This chain links TRBV20-1 with TRBJ2-3, with D hard to call. Trimming took off 0 bases at V and 0 bases at J, with 16 bases between the two ends. Looked up from germline, CDR1 is DFQATT and CDR2 is SNEGSKA (reference sequence). The CDR3 has 17 residues. For the CDR3, the DNA is TGCAGTGCTAGAGATCTACCACGCCGACCTAGCACAGATACGCAGTATTTT. Its translation: CSARDLPRRPSTDTQYF.

The CDR3 is CAWSVQGNTEAFF. The CDR3 DNA is TGTGCCTGGAGTGTACAGGGTAACACTGAAGCTTTCTTT. The V call is TRBV30, the J call TRBJ1-1; perhaps TRBD1 as D (6 bases). The CDR3 length is 13 residues. V was trimmed by 0 bases and J by 2 bases, leaving 7 bases between them. Germline CDR1 is GTSNPN and CDR2 is SVGIG (reference sequence). Variable domain in full (rest from reference TRBV30 and TRBJ1-1): SQTIHQWPATLVQPVGSPLSLECTVEGTSNPNLYWYRQAAGRGLQLLFYSVGIGQISSEVPQNLSASRPQDRQFILSSKKLLLSDSGFYLCAWSVQGNTEAFFGQGTRLTVV.

In this sample, this clonotype turned up once. V gene TRBV27 combines with J gene TRBJ2-1; 7 bases map to TRBD2. The CDR3 spans 17 residues. V shed 5 bases and J 0 bases; nucleotides not matched to a gene: 10. Germline lookup yields CDR1 MNHEY and CDR2 SMNVEV (reference sequence). CDR3 loop: CASSPIISGPSYNEQFF. CDR3 DNA sequence: TGTGCCAGCAGTCCTATCATTAGCGGGCCCTCCTACAATGAGCAGTTCTTC.

The chain couples TRBV24-1 to TRBJ2-5; no definite D call. The germline V gene has CDR1 KGHDR and CDR2 SFDVKD. Trimming cost V 7 bases and J 1 base, with 9 bases left between them. The CDR3 is made up of 13 amino acids. The CDR3 spells CATRRAAQETQYF. In DNA form, the CDR3 reads TGTGCCACCAGAAGGGCAGCCCAAGAGACCCAGTACTTC.

This clonotype was observed a few times. V gene TRBV21-1 combines with J gene TRBJ2-3; TRBD1, the D gene given by the table, was not confirmed from the DNA. TRBV21-1 is a recognized pseudogene. The CDR3 length is 18 residues. CDR3 coding DNA: TGTGCCAGCAGCAAACCCCTGAGGGCGCGACAGAACACAGATACGCAGTATTTT. It yields the protein CASSKPLRARQNTDTQYF.

The CDR3 reads CASSSATRGETQYF. CDR3 DNA sequence: TGTGCCAGCAGTTCGGCTACCCGAGGGGAGACCCAGTACTTC. The V gene is TRBV6-5, the J gene TRBJ2-5, with D maybe TRBD2 (5 bases). The CDR3 has 14 residues. The V gene's germline CDR1 is MNHEY and CDR2 SVGAGI. The V and J ends lost 4 bases and 5 bases respectively, with 14 bases between them.

This clonotype came up many times. The gene calls are TRBV7-3 and TRBJ2-3; 9 nucleotides line up with TRBD2. The CDR3 runs to 15 residues. V lost 4 bases, J lost 8 bases, and 10 bases stayed unmatched. Germline CDR1 and CDR2: SGHTA and FQGTGA. The CDR3: CASSSTGGRAGTQYF. The CDR3 DNA is TGTGCCAGCAGCTCAACGGGCGGGAGGGCCGGTACGCAGTATTTT.

This clonotype was seen a handful of times. The chain carries TRBV20-1 and TRBJ2-3; D gene ambiguous. Trimming shortened V by 3 bases and J by 0 bases, and 10 bases separated the two germline ends. The germline CDR1 and CDR2 sequences are DFQATT and SNEGSKA (reference sequence). The CDR3 is made up of 14 amino acids. DNA of the CDR3: TGCAGTGCTAGCACAGCGATTAGCACAGATACGCAGTATTTT. Protein sequence: CSASTAISTDTQYF.

The chain links TRBV28 to TRBJ2-2; the D is unclear. With 1 base removed from V and 0 bases from J, the gap between germline ends came to 3 bases. Germline V CDR1 and CDR2: MDHEN, SYDVKM. There are 14 residues in the CDR3. CDR3 DNA sequence: TGTGCCAGCAGTTTATTTACGAACACCGGGGAGCTGTTTTTT. Its protein product is CASSLFTNTGELFF. Complete variable domain (other parts from reference TRBV28 and TRBJ2-2): DVKVTQSSRYLVKRTGEKVFLECVQDMDHENMFWYRQDPGLGLRLIYFSYDVKMKEKGDIPEGYSVSREKKERFSLILESASTNQTSMYLCASSLFTNTGELFFGEGSRLTVL.

CDR3 sequence reads: CASSPGTSGSPINEQFF. For the CDR3, the DNA is TGTGCCAGCAGCCCCGGGACTAGCGGGAGTCCCATCAATGAGCAGTTCTTC. The chain is built from TRBV14 and TRBJ2-1, with 14 bases identical to TRBD2. CDR3 size: 17 residues. The trim removed 4 bases at V and 6 bases at J, leaving 8 bases unmatched. Germline lookup yields CDR1 SGHDN and CDR2 FVKESK.

The chain links TRBV20-1 to TRBJ1-2; 9 bases fit TRBD1. Looked up from germline, CDR1 is DFQATT and CDR2 is SNEGSKA (reference sequence). J gave up 3 bases and V 3 bases, and 17 bases lay outside the gene matches. The CDR3 is 18 amino acids. The CDR3 DNA follows: TGCAGTGCTAGCGCCCAACTGGGACAGGGTTTTCGGGACTATGGCTACACCTTC. Translation: CSASAQLGQGFRDYGYTF.

This clonotype has at least ten counts. The chain couples TRBV12-3 or TRBV12-4 to TRBJ2-7, with 14 bases fitting TRBD2. The CDR3 covers 13 residues. V trimming: 6 bases; J trimming: 9 bases; junction bases outside the gene matches: 4. CDR3 residues: CASRGTSGSWQYF. CDR3 coding DNA: TGTGCCAGCAGAGGGACTAGCGGGAGTTGGCAGTACTTC.

This clonotype was counted between two and nine times. The chain joins TRBV6-1 to TRBJ2-7, with a weak D call TRBD1 (5 bases). The CDR3 is made up of 13 amino acids. Trimming left V 5 bases short and J 5 bases short, with 13 bases between. CDR1 is MNHNS, CDR2 SASEGT, per germline. The CDR3 sequence is CASSMRGAHEQYF. CDR3 DNA: TGTGCCAGCAGTATGCGTGGGGCCCACGAGCAGTACTTC.

Comments on this clonotype: At one end the junction does not follow the germline gene, possibly because of a read error. The J gene is TRBJ2-3, the V gene TRBV10-3, with D possibly TRBD1 on 6 matching bases. The V gene's germline CDR1 is ENHRY and CDR2 SYGVKD. The CDR3 is made up of 14 amino acids. CDR3 sequence reads: CVIREELGGDTQYF. The CDR3 DNA follows: TGTGTCATCAGGGAAGAACTAGGGGGAGATACGCAGTATTTT.